The source of this T cell receptor (beta chain) is a study of T-cell reconstitution after alpha-beta-depleted transplantation in children. This clonotype was seen repeatedly, ten times or more. The authors prepared the TCRbeta library with unique molecular identifiers. Via MiXCR, TCRdb re-called the PCR reads, giving one row per CDR3 protein. Of around 700,000 distinct CDR3 sequences detected, less than 15% appear once; the ten largest clones hold 0.79%. CDR3 length equals 15 residues. Germline V lookup: CDR1 SQVTM, CDR2 ANQGSEA. The ends were cut back, 1 base at V and 8 bases at J, with 18 bases in the middle.

Sequenced here: PBMCs, sampled before TCRalphabeta/CD19-depleted stem cell transplant. The chain recombines TRBV29-1 with TRBJ2-1; the D gene is possibly TRBD2 (7 bases). This receptor was taken from a girl aged 2-10 years with congenital amegakaryocytic thrombocytopenia, due to receive a stem cell transplant. Here the CDR3 DNA reads TGCAGCGTTGAAGGGGGGCGACTAGCTTCGGATGAGCAGTTCTTC. This gives the protein CSVEGGRLASDEQFF.